Each of the 23 T cell receptor beta chains below was sequenced from the same sample in a study of T cell changes during pregnancy in multiple sclerosis. Assay: immunoSEQ multiplex PCR; the TCRdb copy retains only in-frame clones and omits some. Counted here are roughly 69,000 clones, about nine tenths occurring once; the ten biggest clones make up almost 1.5%. Sample: peripheral blood, taken in the second trimester of pregnancy. All receptors come from a female donor with multiple sclerosis, enrolled in a pregnancy study.

V gene TRBV19 combines with J gene TRBJ1-5, with D perhaps TRBD1 (5 bases). The V gene's germline CDR1 is LNHDA and CDR2 SQIVND (reference sequence). Trimming took off 9 bases at V and 7 bases at J, with 19 bases between the two ends. The CDR3 length is 14 residues. The CDR3 sequence: CASKFGGVKQPQHF. Written as DNA, the CDR3 is TGTGCCAGCAAATTCGGGGGGGTCAAACAGCCCCAGCATTTT.

The rearrangement links TRBV11-2 to TRBJ2-6; tentatively, D is TRBD1 (5 bases). Trimming took off 6 bases at V and 0 bases at J, with 15 bases between the two ends. Germline V gene data show CDR1 as SGHAT and CDR2 as FQNNGV. This CDR3 is 17 amino acids long. The CDR3 here is CASSGVTANSGANVLTF. In nucleotides, the CDR3 is TGTGCCAGCAGTGGTGTGACAGCTAACTCTGGGGCCAACGTCCTGACTTTC.

This clone has a single count. The gene calls are TRBV11-2 and TRBJ2-3, with 7 bases that match TRBD2. V gave up 2 bases and J gave up 3 bases; unmatched junction bases: 2. Per the germline V gene, CDR1 is SGHAT and CDR2 is FQNNGV. CDR3 size: 14 residues. This CDR3 reads CASSLRGVTDTQYF. The CDR3 DNA is TGTGCCAGCAGCTTACGGGGGGTGACAGATACGCAGTATTTT.

The V gene is TRBV11-2, the J gene TRBJ1-1; a weak D match, TRBD1 (5 bases). The CDR3 spans 15 residues. V was pared by 6 bases and J by 6 bases, with 20 bases between. CDR1 and CDR2 (germline): SGHAT, FQNNGV. This chain's CDR3 is CASRPRLTLTAEAFF. The CDR3 region has the DNA TGTGCCAGCAGACCAAGACTGACGCTGACAGCTGAAGCTTTCTTT.

This clone was detected many times. This chain uses TRBV7-2 with TRBJ1-4; D is unclear. V lost 2 bases to trimming and J lost 8 bases, with 15 bases between them. The CDR3 totals 15 residues. The germline CDR1 and CDR2 sequences are SGHTA and FQGNSA. This CDR3 is CASSLKPGINEKLFF. Here the CDR3 DNA reads TGTGCCAGCAGCTTAAAACCAGGCATTAACGAAAAACTGTTTTTT.

The V and J genes are TRBV11-2 and TRBJ1-5; the D gene is possibly TRBD1 (5 bases). V lost 0 bases and J lost 7, with 19 bases in between. This CDR3 comprises 17 residues. The germline gives CDR1 SGHAT, CDR2 FQNNGV. As DNA, the CDR3 is TGTGCCAGCAGCTTAGACGCGGACGGTCAGGGTTGGCAGCCCCAGCATTTT. This translates into CASSLDADGQGWQPQHF. Complete variable domain (other parts from reference TRBV11-2 and TRBJ1-5): EAGVAQSPRYKIIEKRQSVAFWCNPISGHATLYWYQQILGQGPKLLIQFQNNGVVDDSQLPKDRFSAERLKGVDSTLKIQPAKLEDSAVYLCASSLDADGQGWQPQHFGDGTRLSIL.

Written as DNA, the CDR3 is TGCGCCAGCAGCCCCTGGGGAGGGCCGAGCTCCTACGAGCAGTACTTC. Its protein is CASSPWGGPSSYEQYF. The gene calls are TRBV5-1 and TRBJ2-7; 7 nucleotides line up with TRBD2. V shed 4 bases, J shed 0 bases, and the junction held 10 bases outside the gene matches. The CDR3 loop spans 16 amino acids. Germline loops: CDR1 SGHRS, CDR2 YFSETQ.

CDR3 in amino acids: CASSYAEGQTRPQHF. Written as DNA, the CDR3 is TGTGCCAGCAGTTACGCCGAGGGACAGACCCGGCCCCAGCATTTT. This chain uses TRBV6-6 with TRBJ1-5; 7 bases map to TRBD1. The CDR3 is 15 residues long. CDR1 and CDR2 from the germline V gene are MNHNY and SVGAGI (reference sequence). After removal of 2 bases from V and 9 bases from J, the junction contained 10 bases not matched to a gene.

The rearrangement links TRBV19 to TRBJ1-3; D is undetermined. CDR3 length: 14 amino acids. The V end lost 3 bases, the J end lost 7 bases, and 13 bases lay between the germline ends. Germline CDR1 LNHDA, CDR2 SQIVND (reference sequence). The CDR3 region has the DNA TGTGCCAGTAGTATCGCGGGATACCCGAACACCATATATTTT. Amino acid sequence: CASSIAGYPNTIYF.

V and J are TRBV9 and TRBJ2-3; the match to TRBD2 covers 10 bases. Per germline, CDR1 SGDLS and CDR2 YYNGEE. This CDR3 region has 16 residues. With 0 bases clipped from V and 2 bases from J, the junction kept 3 bases outside the gene matches. CDR3 protein: CASSVVLAGDTDTQYF. CDR3 DNA: TGTGCCAGCAGCGTAGTTCTAGCGGGAGACACAGATACGCAGTATTTT.

The rearrangement uses TRBV30 and TRBJ2-3, with TRBD1 as a possible D gene (6 bases). The CDR3 sequence is 15 residues long. V lost 0 bases and J 6 bases, leaving 16 bases between the germline ends. Germline V lookup: CDR1 GTSNPN, CDR2 SVGIG (reference sequence). CDR3 sequence (DNA): TGTGCCTGGAGTGTAGGGCAGGGGCTCGGGGATACGCAGTATTTT. It encodes CAWSVGQGLGDTQYF.

V gene TRBV7-6 combines with J gene TRBJ2-3; D is perhaps TRBD2 (6 bases). Germline V gene sequence: CDR1 SGHVS, CDR2 FNYEAQ. V lost 5 bases to trimming and J lost 1 base, with 16 bases between them. CDR3 length: 16 amino acids. The CDR3 DNA sequence: TGTGCCAGCAGCCTAGGCCCACCTAGCGGCACAGATACGCAGTATTTT. It codes for CASSLGPPSGTDTQYF.

The chain has TRBV5-8 and TRBJ1-2, with 9 bases fitting TRBD1. Per the germline V gene, CDR1 is SGHTS and CDR2 is YDEGEE. The CDR3 is made up of 14 amino acids. Trimming at V came to 5 bases and at J to 4 bases, leaving 6 bases not matched to a gene. The CDR3 nucleotides read TGTGCCAGCAGTGATGGACAGGGGACCTATGGCTACACCTTC. Encoded protein: CASSDGQGTYGYTF.

This chain uses TRBV7-3 with TRBJ1-1, with D hard to call. Germline CDR1 is SGHTA and CDR2 is FQGTGA. V was pared by 6 bases and J by 5 bases, with 13 bases between. The CDR3 spans 13 residues. The CDR3 spells CASSSAGRTEAFF. CDR3 bases: TGTGCCAGCAGTAGCGCGGGTCGTACTGAAGCTTTCTTT.

The V gene is TRBV27, the J gene TRBJ2-7; the match to TRBD1 covers 11 bases. Trimming at V came to 5 bases and at J to 6 bases, leaving 3 bases not matched to a gene. The V gene's germline CDR1 is MNHEY and CDR2 SMNVEV (reference sequence). The CDR3 totals 13 residues. CDR3 DNA sequence: TGTGCCAGCAGTCCGGACAGGGGGCTCGAGCAGTACTTC. Encoded protein: CASSPDRGLEQYF.

CDR3 DNA sequence: TGCGCCAGCAGCCAAGATAGGGGGTGGAAAGACTATGGCTACACCTTC. Its protein is CASSQDRGWKDYGYTF. This rearrangement joins TRBV4-3 to TRBJ1-2, with D possibly being TRBD1 (6 bases). From germline, CDR1 is LGHNA and CDR2 YSLEER. The V end was cut by 0 bases, the J end by 3 bases, with 14 bases between. The CDR3 loop spans 16 amino acids.

The genes are TRBV30 and TRBJ2-5, with 9 bases fitting TRBD1. The germline V gene has CDR1 GTSNPN and CDR2 SVGIG (reference sequence). Trimming at V came to 7 bases and at J to 5 bases, leaving 8 bases not matched to a gene. CDR3 length: 13 residues. The CDR3 loop is CAYGQGFAETQYF. In DNA form, the CDR3 reads TGTGCCTACGGACAGGGGTTTGCGGAGACCCAGTACTTC.

The CDR3 DNA reads as TGTGCCAGCAGCCCTCCGACAGGGACAAACACCATATATTTT. It yields the protein CASSPPTGTNTIYF. The chain joins TRBV5-5 to TRBJ1-3; 7 positions agree with TRBD1. Per germline, CDR1 SGHKS and CDR2 YYEKEE (reference sequence). V dropped 4 bases and J dropped 6; count of bases not matched to a gene: 7. The CDR3 is 14 amino acids.

The chain joins TRBV19 to TRBJ1-5, with 8 bases lining up with TRBD1. Trimming removed 5 bases from V and 7 bases from J; junction bases left unmatched: 13. The length of the CDR3 is 16 residues. The germline V gene encodes CDR1 LNHDA and CDR2 SQIVND (reference sequence). The CDR3 bases are TGTGCCAGTAGTCCCCGACAGGGGAGTCGAGAACAGCCCCAGCATTTT. Its translation is CASSPRQGSREQPQHF.

The chain joins TRBV6-1 to TRBJ2-1; TRBD2 matches 7 bases. The CDR3 is 15 residues long. The germline CDR1 and CDR2 sequences are MNHNS and SASEGT. The V and J ends lost 1 base and 8 bases, in that order; junction bases with no gene match: 8. CDR3 bases: TGTGCCAGCAGTGAAGATCCGGGAGGCCGGGATGAGCAGTTCTTC. It is translated as CASSEDPGGRDEQFF.

This chain joins TRBV7-9 and TRBJ2-7, with D perhaps TRBD1 (6 bases). V was trimmed by 5 bases and J by 1 base, leaving 12 bases between them. The CDR3 consists of 14 residues. Germline-derived CDR1 and CDR2 are SEHNR and FQNEAQ (reference sequence). The CDR3 DNA reads TGTGCCAGCAGCGTACAACAGGGATCCTACGAGCAGTACTTC. Translated, it gives CASSVQQGSYEQYF. Together with reference TRBV7-9 and TRBJ2-7, the CDR3 gives the full variable domain: DTGVSQNPRHKITKRGQNVTFRCDPISEHNRLYWYRQTLGQGPEFLTYFQNEAQLEKSRLLSDRFSAERPKGSFSTLEIQRTEQGDSAMYLCASSVQQGSYEQYFGPGTRLTVT.

This rearrangement joins TRBV5-4 to TRBJ2-3; TRBD2 matches 7 bases. The CDR3 sequence is 15 residues long. The V segment lost 0 bases and the J segment 3 bases; nucleotides outside the gene matches: 4. Germline V gene lookup returns CDR1 SGHNT and CDR2 YYREEE (reference sequence). CDR3 DNA sequence: TGTGCCAGCAGCTTGGATGGCGGGAGTACAGATACGCAGTATTTT. This encodes CASSLDGGSTDTQYF.

The V gene is TRBV7-8, the J gene TRBJ1-2; tentative D call: TRBD1 (5 bases). V was clipped by 3 bases and J by 3 bases, with 17 bases between them. The CDR3 is 16 residues long. Germline V CDR1 and CDR2: SGHVS, FQNEAQ. The CDR3 DNA is TGTGCCAGCAGCTTCAATTCCGGGCAGGGTTACTATGGCTACACCTTC. Translated, it gives CASSFNSGQGYYGYTF.